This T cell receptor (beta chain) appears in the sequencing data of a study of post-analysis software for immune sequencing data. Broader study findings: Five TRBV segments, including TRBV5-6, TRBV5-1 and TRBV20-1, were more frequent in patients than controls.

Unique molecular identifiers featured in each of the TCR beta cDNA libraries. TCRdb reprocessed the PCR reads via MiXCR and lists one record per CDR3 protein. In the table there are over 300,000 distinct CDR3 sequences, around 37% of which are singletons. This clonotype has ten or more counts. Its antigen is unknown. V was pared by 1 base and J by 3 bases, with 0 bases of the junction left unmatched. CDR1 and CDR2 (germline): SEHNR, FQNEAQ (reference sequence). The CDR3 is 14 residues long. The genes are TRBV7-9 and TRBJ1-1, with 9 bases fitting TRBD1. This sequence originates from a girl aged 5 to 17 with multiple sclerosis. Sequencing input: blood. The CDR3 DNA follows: TGTGCCAGCAGCTTAGGACAGGGGGACACTGAAGCTTTCTTT. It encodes CASSLGQGDTEAFF.